The 25 T cell receptor beta chains below come from one sample, sequenced in a study of cytomegalovirus exposure and HLA in healthy donors. PCR primers comprised 60 Vbeta and 13 Jbeta primers. The protocol was immunoSEQ multiplex PCR, while the TCRdb copy is restricted to in-frame clones and leaves out a portion. The repertoire consists of 75,000 to 100,000 clones, with about two thirds occurring once and the leading ten covering just over 8%. The sample comprised PBMCs. These receptors all stem from a man between 60 and 70 years old in good health and CMV-seronegative.

This chain uses TRBV19 with TRBJ2-1; D unresolved. CDR3 length: 14 residues. The germline V and J ends were trimmed by 2 bases and 4 bases, with 9 bases remaining between them. Germline lookup yields CDR1 LNHDA and CDR2 SQIVND (reference sequence). CDR3 sequence (DNA): TGTGCCAGTAGTATACAGGCTACGTACAATGAGCAGTTCTTC. Amino acids: CASSIQATYNEQFF.

This rearrangement joins TRBV2 to TRBJ2-3; possible D gene TRBD1, 7 bases. This CDR3 region has 15 residues. Per the germline V gene, CDR1 is SNHLY and CDR2 is FYNNEI. Trimming left V 4 bases short and J 0 bases short, with 11 bases between. The CDR3 sequence is CASSGRGHSTDTQYF. The DNA of the CDR3 is TGTGCCAGCAGTGGGAGGGGGCATAGCACAGATACGCAGTATTTT.

This clone was seen just once. The chain couples TRBV6-1 to TRBJ2-7; the D is unclear. V was shortened by 8 bases and J by 2 bases, with 13 bases between the two germline ends. This CDR3 is 13 amino acids long. The germline CDR1 and CDR2 sequences are MNHNS and SASEGT. The chain's CDR3 is CASSLSHTYEQYF. CDR3 bases: TGTGCCAGCTCGCTGAGTCATACCTACGAGCAGTACTTC.

J is TRBJ1-4 and V is TRBV4-3; D call uncertain. Between the trimmed V and J ends, which lost 0 bases and 5 bases, there was a span of 7 bases. Germline values: CDR1 LGHNA, CDR2 YSLEER. The CDR3 has 14 amino acids. The CDR3 nucleotides read TGCGCCAGCAGCCAAGACAGGATAAATGAAAAACTGTTTTTT. Its protein is CASSQDRINEKLFF.

The J gene is TRBJ1-4, the V gene TRBV4-1, with D possibly being TRBD1 (5 bases). From germline, CDR1 is MGHRA and CDR2 YSYEKL. Trimming removed 1 base at V and 0 bases at J, with 15 bases between. This CDR3 has 18 amino acids. CDR3 nucleotides: TGCGCCAGCAGCCAAGCCGGGCTTTCGGGGGCAACTAATGAAAAACTGTTTTTT. Amino acid sequence: CASSQAGLSGATNEKLFF.

The rearrangement uses TRBV5-1 and TRBJ2-1; 10 nucleotides agree with TRBD2. The CDR3 is made up of 14 amino acids. CDR1 and CDR2 (germline): SGHRS, YFSETQ. V lost 5 bases to trimming and J lost 4 bases; unmatched junction nucleotides: 3. The CDR3 DNA follows: TGCGCCAGCAGACTAGCGGGAAATTACAATGAGCAGTTCTTC. Translation gives CASRLAGNYNEQFF.

The chain is built from TRBV6-1 and TRBJ1-1; TRBD1 is a possible D gene (5 bases). The CDR3 covers 14 residues. With 1 base removed from V and 1 base from J, the gap between germline ends came to 7 bases. Germline assignment: CDR1 MNHNS and CDR2 SASEGT. CDR3 loop: CASSEGQQNTEAFF. As DNA, the CDR3 is TGTGCCAGCAGTGAAGGACAGCAGAACACTGAAGCTTTCTTT.

This sequence joins TRBV5-1 and TRBJ2-7; 10 nucleotides line up with TRBD2. V dropped 4 bases and J dropped 6; count of bases not matched to a gene: 7. The CDR3 is 14 residues long. The V gene's germline CDR1 is SGHRS and CDR2 YFSETQ. The chain's CDR3 is CASSASGGAGEQYF. The CDR3 region has the DNA TGCGCCAGCAGCGCGAGCGGGGGGGCCGGCGAGCAGTACTTC.

CDR3 DNA sequence: TGTGCCAGCAGCCCGGAAGTCGGGTACCAAGAGACCCAGTACTTC. This encodes CASSPEVGYQETQYF. The genes are TRBV5-8 and TRBJ2-5, with D unresolved. The CDR3 contains 15 residues. The germline V and J ends were trimmed by 4 bases and 0 bases, with 13 bases remaining between them. Germline V CDR1 and CDR2: SGHTS, YDEGEE.

This clone was seen only once. The chain uses TRBV5-4 and TRBJ2-5; the D is unclear. Germline V gives CDR1 SGHNT, CDR2 YYREEE (reference sequence). The CDR3 is made up of 15 amino acids. V was clipped by 0 bases and J by 1 base, with 10 bases between them. The DNA for the CDR3 is TGTGCCAGCAGCTTGGATTGGGCAGCCCAAGAGACCCAGTACTTC. Translation gives CASSLDWAAQETQYF.

This chain joins TRBV13 and TRBJ1-2; no clear D. The CDR3 is made up of 14 amino acids. Germline assignment: CDR1 PRHDT and CDR2 FYEKMQ (reference sequence). Trimming cost V 7 bases and J 5 bases, with 17 bases left between them. The CDR3 loop is CASTRLGSDYGYTF. DNA for the CDR3: TGTGCCAGCACCCGACTCGGCAGCGATTATGGCTACACCTTC. Full variable domain (missing parts from reference TRBV13 and TRBJ1-2): AAGVIQSPRHLIKEKRETATLKCYPIPRHDTVYWYQQGPGQDPQFLISFYEKMQSDKGSIPDRFSAQQFSDYHSELNMSSLELGDSALYFCASTRLGSDYGYTFGSGTRLTVV.

The gene calls are TRBV5-4 and TRBJ2-5; D might be TRBD1 (6 bases). CDR1 and CDR2 from the germline V gene are SGHNT and YYREEE (reference sequence). V gave up 0 bases and J gave up 4 bases, with 13 bases separating them. The length of the CDR3 is 15 residues. CDR3 region: CASSLGSGESETQYF. The CDR3 region has the DNA TGTGCCAGCAGCTTGGGGTCAGGGGAATCAGAGACCCAGTACTTC.

The rearrangement uses TRBV5-4 and TRBJ2-1; 7 bases map to TRBD2. The CDR3 covers 14 residues. Per germline, CDR1 SGHNT and CDR2 YYREEE (reference sequence). V dropped 4 bases and J dropped 5; count of bases not matched to a gene: 6. CDR3 DNA sequence: TGTGCCAGCAGCCAGCGGGAACTTAACAATGAGCAGTTCTTC. Its protein is CASSQRELNNEQFF.

This clone has only a few counts. The chain has TRBV10-2 and TRBJ2-5; 11 bases line up with TRBD2. J lost 0 bases, V lost 3 bases, and 0 bases had no gene match. The CDR3 has 15 residues. Per germline, CDR1 WSHSY and CDR2 SAAADI. In nucleotides, the CDR3 is TGCGCCAGCAGTGAACTAGCGGGGGACCAAGAGACCCAGTACTTC. Translation gives CASSELAGDQETQYF.

A few counts support this clone. The chain recombines TRBV9 with TRBJ2-5; D remains unclear. Deletions cut 4 bases from V and 5 bases from J, with 18 bases between. CDR3 size: 15 residues. Germline CDR1 is SGDLS and CDR2 is YYNGEE. The CDR3 region is CASSPSAALRETQYF. For the CDR3, the DNA is TGTGCCAGCAGCCCTAGTGCGGCGCTGAGGGAGACCCAGTACTTC.

The CDR3 spells CASSPGQSPYEQYF. CDR3 DNA: TGTGCCAGCAGTCCGGGACAGTCCCCCTACGAGCAGTACTTC. V gene TRBV28 combines with J gene TRBJ2-7, with TRBD1 matching over 7 bases. From germline, CDR1 is MDHEN and CDR2 SYDVKM. V was pared by 5 bases and J by 2 bases, with 6 bases of the junction left unmatched. The CDR3 totals 14 residues.

This chain connects TRBV19 to TRBJ2-3; D may be TRBD1 (6 bases). Germline CDR1 reads LNHDA; CDR2 reads SQIVND (reference sequence). CDR3 length: 14 amino acids. V gave up 3 bases and J gave up 4 bases, with 11 bases separating them. The CDR3 nucleotides read TGTGCCAGTAGTATCGGACAGCGGCCAGATACGCAGTATTTT. Translation gives CASSIGQRPDTQYF.

This chain joins TRBV6-1 and TRBJ1-2, with 10 bases that match TRBD1. The germline CDR1 and CDR2 sequences are MNHNS and SASEGT. The V and J ends lost 1 base and 6 bases, in that order; junction bases with no gene match: 5. The CDR3 is 15 amino acids. CDR3 nucleotides: TGTGCCAGCAGTGAAGTCGGGACAGGGGTGGATGGCTACACCTTC. As protein: CASSEVGTGVDGYTF.

This clone has just one count. The rearrangement uses TRBV2 and TRBJ2-7; TRBD1 aligns across 7 bases. This CDR3 is 13 amino acids long. From germline, CDR1 is SNHLY and CDR2 FYNNEI. The ends lost 8 bases at V and 6 bases at J; junction bases unmatched: 10. Written as DNA, the CDR3 is TGTGCCAGCCACTTGGACAGGTCCCGCGAGCAGTACTTC. Translation: CASHLDRSREQYF. Complete variable domain (other parts from reference TRBV2 and TRBJ2-7): EPEVTQTPSHQVTQMGQEVILRCVPISNHLYFYWYRQILGQKVEFLVSFYNNEISEKSEIFDDQFSVERPDGSNFTLKIRSTKLEDSAMYFCASHLDRSREQYFGPGTRLTVT.

V gene TRBV7-8 combines with J gene TRBJ2-5, with a weak D call TRBD1 (6 bases). V was pared by 7 bases and J by 5 bases, with 23 bases between. Looked up from germline, CDR1 is SGHVS and CDR2 is FQNEAQ. The CDR3 loop spans 16 amino acids. CDR3 region: CASTLKARRGLETQYF. DNA for the CDR3: TGTGCCAGCACCCTTAAGGCGAGAAGGGGGTTGGAGACCCAGTACTTC.

The chain uses TRBV4-3 and TRBJ2-7, with 9 bases identical to TRBD2. Losses at the gene ends were 0 bases for V and 1 base for J; bases not matched to a gene: 4. This CDR3 is 16 amino acids long. CDR1 is LGHNA and CDR2 is YSLEER in the germline V gene. For the CDR3, the DNA is TGCGCCAGCAGCCAAGAACAGCGGGGGGTATCCTACGAGCAGTACTTC. Translating it yields CASSQEQRGVSYEQYF.

This chain uses TRBV30 with TRBJ1-1; TRBD1 matches 9 bases. V lost 4 bases, J lost 1 base, and 1 base stayed unmatched. Germline CDR1 is GTSNPN and CDR2 is SVGIG (reference sequence). This CDR3 has 13 residues. CDR3 in amino acids: CAWKDRGNTEAFF. DNA of the CDR3: TGTGCCTGGAAGGACAGGGGGAACACTGAAGCTTTCTTT.

A remark on this clone: One junction end does not reproduce the germline sequence, and a read error may be involved. The J gene is TRBJ1-5, the V gene TRBV15, with TRBD1 as a possible D gene (6 bases). From germline, CDR1 is LNHNV and CDR2 YYDKDF (reference sequence). The CDR3 has 14 amino acids. The DNA for the CDR3 is TGTGCCACCAGCCGAGACAGGATCGGTCAGCCCCAGCATTTT. Translation gives CATSRDRIGQPQHF.

This sequence joins TRBV10-2 and TRBJ1-1, with D unresolved. The CDR3 is made up of 11 amino acids. Trimming pared 3 bases from V and 11 bases from J, leaving 10 bases between. Germline CDR1 and CDR2: WSHSY and SAAADI. DNA of the CDR3: TGCGCCAGCAGTGATTCCTTCGGGGCTTTCTTT. Protein product: CASSDSFGAFF.

The chain couples TRBV2 to TRBJ1-5; 7 bases fit TRBD1. Per germline, CDR1 SNHLY and CDR2 FYNNEI. Trimming removed 6 bases from V and 4 bases from J; junction bases left unmatched: 3. This CDR3 contains 13 residues. The CDR3 protein is CASRSQGNQPQHF. The CDR3 DNA follows: TGTGCCAGCAGGTCACAGGGGAATCAGCCCCAGCATTTT.